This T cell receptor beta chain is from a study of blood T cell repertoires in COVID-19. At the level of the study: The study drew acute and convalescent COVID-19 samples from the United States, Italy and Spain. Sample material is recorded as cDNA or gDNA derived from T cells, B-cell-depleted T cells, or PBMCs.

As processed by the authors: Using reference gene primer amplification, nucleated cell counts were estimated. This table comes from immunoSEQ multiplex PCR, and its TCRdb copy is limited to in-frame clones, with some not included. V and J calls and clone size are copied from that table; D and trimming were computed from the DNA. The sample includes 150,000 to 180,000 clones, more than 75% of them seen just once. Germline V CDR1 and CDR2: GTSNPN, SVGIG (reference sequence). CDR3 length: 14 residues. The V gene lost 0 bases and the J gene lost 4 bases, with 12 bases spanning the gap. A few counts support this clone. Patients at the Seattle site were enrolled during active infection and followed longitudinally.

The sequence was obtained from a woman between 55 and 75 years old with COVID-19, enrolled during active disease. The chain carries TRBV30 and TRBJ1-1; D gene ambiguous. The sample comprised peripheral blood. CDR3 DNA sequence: TGTGCCTGGAGTGTATTGTTAGCTAGCACTGAAGCTTTCTTT. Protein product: CAWSVLLASTEAFF. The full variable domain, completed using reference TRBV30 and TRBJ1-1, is SQTIHQWPATLVQPVGSPLSLECTVEGTSNPNLYWYRQAAGRGLQLLFYSVGIGQISSEVPQNLSASRPQDRQFILSSKKLLLSDSGFYLCAWSVLLASTEAFFGQGTRLTVV.